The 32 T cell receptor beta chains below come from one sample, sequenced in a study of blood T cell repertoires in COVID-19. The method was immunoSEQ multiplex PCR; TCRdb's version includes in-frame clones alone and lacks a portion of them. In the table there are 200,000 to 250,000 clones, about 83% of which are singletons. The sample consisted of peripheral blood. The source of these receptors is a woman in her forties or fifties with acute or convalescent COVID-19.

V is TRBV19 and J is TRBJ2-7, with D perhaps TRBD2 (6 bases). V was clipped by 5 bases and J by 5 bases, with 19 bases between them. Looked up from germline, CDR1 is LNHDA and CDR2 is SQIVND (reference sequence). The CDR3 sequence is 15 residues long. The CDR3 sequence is CASSVTPGVRNEQYF. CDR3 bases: TGTGCCAGTAGTGTAACCCCGGGAGTCCGAAACGAGCAGTACTTC.

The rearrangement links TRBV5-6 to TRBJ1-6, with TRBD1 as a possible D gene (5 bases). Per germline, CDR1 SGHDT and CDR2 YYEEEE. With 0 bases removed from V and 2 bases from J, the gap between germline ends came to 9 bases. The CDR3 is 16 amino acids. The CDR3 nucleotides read TGTGCCAGCAGCTTGGCCAGGGATACCTATAATTCACCCCTCCACTTT. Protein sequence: CASSLARDTYNSPLHF.

The CDR3 bases are TGTGCCTGGAGTGTGGGGGGGCGCGATGGCTACACCTTC. It encodes CAWSVGGRDGYTF. This rearrangement joins TRBV30 to TRBJ1-2; TRBD1 is a possible D gene (6 bases). Per the germline V gene, CDR1 is GTSNPN and CDR2 is SVGIG (reference sequence). The CDR3 sequence is 13 residues long. The V end was cut by 0 bases, the J end by 6 bases, with 11 bases between.

The CDR3 DNA reads TGTGCCAGCAGCCAACGCCTACCGGCTAGCGGGGAATCAAGAGGAACGCAGTATTTT. Its translation is CASSQRLPASGESRGTQYF. The chain has TRBV3-1 (or the pseudogene TRBV3-2) and TRBJ2-3; TRBD2 agrees at 9 bases. This CDR3 is built from 19 residues. Germline CDR1 and CDR2: LGHDT and YNNKEL (reference sequence). V lost 2 bases and J lost 9; bases outside the gene matches: 21.

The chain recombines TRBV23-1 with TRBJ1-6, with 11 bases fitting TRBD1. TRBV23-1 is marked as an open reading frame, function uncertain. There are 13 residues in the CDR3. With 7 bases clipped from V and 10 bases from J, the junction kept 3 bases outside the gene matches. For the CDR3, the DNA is TGCGCCAGCAACCGGGACAGGGGGTCACCCCTCCACTTT. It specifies CASNRDRGSPLHF.

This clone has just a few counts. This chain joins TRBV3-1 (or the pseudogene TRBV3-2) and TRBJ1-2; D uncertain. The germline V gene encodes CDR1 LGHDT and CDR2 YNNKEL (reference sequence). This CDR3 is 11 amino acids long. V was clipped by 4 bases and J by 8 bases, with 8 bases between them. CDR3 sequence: CASSREGGYTF. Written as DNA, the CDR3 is TGTGCCAGCAGCCGGGAGGGAGGCTACACCTTC.

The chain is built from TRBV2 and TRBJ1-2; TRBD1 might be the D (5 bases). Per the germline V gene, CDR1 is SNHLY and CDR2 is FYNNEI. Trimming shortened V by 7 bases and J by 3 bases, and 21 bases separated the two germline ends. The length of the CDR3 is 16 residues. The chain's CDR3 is CASNEALGVTYYGYTF. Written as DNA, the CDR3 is TGTGCCAGCAACGAAGCTTTAGGGGTAACCTACTATGGCTACACCTTC.

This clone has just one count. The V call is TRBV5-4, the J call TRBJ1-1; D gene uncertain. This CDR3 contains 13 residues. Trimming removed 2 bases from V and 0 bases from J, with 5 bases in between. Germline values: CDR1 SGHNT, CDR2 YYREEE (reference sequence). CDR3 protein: CASSLSVNTEAFF. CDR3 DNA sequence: TGTGCCAGCAGCTTAAGCGTGAACACTGAAGCTTTCTTT.

CDR3 protein: CASISESYEQYF. The CDR3 nucleotides are TGCGCCAGCATAAGTGAGAGTTACGAGCAGTACTTC. The chain uses TRBV5-1 and TRBJ2-7, with unresolved D. Trimming cost V 6 bases and J 4 bases, with 11 bases left between them. Germline V gene sequence: CDR1 SGHRS, CDR2 YFSETQ. The CDR3 is 12 residues long.

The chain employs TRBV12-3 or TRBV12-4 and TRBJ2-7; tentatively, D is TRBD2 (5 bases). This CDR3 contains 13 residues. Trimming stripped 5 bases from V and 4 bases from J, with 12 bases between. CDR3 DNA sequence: TGTGCCAGCAGTCCTAGGACTTATTACGAGCAGTACTTC. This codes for CASSPRTYYEQYF.

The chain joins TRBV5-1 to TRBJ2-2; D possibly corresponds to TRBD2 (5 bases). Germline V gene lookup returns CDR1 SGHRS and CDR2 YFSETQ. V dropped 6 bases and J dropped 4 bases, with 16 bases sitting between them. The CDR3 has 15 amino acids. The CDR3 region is CASTLGGRGTGELFF. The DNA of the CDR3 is TGCGCCAGCACCCTTGGTGGGAGAGGCACCGGGGAGCTGTTTTTT.

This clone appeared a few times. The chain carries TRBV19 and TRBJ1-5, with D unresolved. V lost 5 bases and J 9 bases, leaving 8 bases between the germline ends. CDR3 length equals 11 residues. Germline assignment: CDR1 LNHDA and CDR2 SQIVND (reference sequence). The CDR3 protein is CASSASGPQHF. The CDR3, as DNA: TGTGCCAGTAGTGCGTCGGGGCCCCAGCATTTT.

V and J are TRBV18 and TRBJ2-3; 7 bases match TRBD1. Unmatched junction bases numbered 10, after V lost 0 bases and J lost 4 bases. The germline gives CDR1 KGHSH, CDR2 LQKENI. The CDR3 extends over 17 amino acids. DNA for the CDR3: TGTGCCAGCTCACCACCGTCTCAGGGGGTTAGGGCAGATACGCAGTATTTT. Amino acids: CASSPPSQGVRADTQYF.

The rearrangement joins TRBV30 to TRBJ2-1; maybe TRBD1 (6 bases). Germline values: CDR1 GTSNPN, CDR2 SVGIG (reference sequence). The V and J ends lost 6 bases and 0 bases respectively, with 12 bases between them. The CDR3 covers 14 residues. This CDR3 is CACLRGVSYNEQFF. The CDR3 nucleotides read TGTGCCTGCCTCAGGGGAGTCTCCTACAATGAGCAGTTCTTC.

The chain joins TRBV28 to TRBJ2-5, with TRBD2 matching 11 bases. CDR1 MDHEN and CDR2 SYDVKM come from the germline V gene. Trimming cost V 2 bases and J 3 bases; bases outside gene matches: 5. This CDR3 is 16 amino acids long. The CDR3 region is CASSLGVSGREETQYF. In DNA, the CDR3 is TGTGCCAGCAGTTTAGGGGTTAGCGGGAGGGAAGAGACCCAGTACTTC.

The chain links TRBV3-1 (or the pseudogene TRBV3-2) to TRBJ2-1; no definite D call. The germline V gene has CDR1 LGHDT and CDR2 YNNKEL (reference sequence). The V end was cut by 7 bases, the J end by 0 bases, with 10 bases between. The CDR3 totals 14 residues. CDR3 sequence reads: CASKDVSSYNEQFF. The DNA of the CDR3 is TGTGCCAGCAAAGATGTGAGCTCCTACAATGAGCAGTTCTTC.

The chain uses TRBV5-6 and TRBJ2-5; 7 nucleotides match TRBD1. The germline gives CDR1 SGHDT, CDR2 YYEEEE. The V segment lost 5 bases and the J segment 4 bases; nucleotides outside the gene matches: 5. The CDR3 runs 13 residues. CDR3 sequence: CASRRQGGETQYF. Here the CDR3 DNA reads TGTGCCAGCAGGAGACAGGGTGGAGAGACCCAGTACTTC.

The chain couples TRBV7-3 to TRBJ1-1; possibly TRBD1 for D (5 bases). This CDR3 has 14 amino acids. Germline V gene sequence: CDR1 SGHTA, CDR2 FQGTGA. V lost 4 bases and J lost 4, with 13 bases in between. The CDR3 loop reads CASSSQGRGTEAFF. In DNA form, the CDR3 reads TGTGCCAGCAGCTCCCAGGGTCGCGGCACTGAAGCTTTCTTT.

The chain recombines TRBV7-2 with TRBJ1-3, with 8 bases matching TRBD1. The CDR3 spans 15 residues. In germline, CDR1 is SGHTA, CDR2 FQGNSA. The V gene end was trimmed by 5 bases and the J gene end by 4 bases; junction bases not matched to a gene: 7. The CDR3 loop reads CASSPGQAVGNTIYF. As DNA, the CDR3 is TGTGCCAGCAGCCCGGGACAGGCGGTGGGAAACACCATATATTTT.

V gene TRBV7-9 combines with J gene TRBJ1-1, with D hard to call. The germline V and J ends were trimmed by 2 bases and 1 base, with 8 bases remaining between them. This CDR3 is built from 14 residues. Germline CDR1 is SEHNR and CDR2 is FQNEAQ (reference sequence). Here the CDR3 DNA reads TGTGCCAGCAGCTTAATCGGTAGGAACACTGAAGCTTTCTTT. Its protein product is CASSLIGRNTEAFF.

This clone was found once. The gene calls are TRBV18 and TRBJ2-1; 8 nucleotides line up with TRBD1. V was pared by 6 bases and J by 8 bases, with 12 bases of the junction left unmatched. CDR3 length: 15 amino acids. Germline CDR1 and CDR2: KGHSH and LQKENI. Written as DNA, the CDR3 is TGTGCCAGCTCTCATGGGACAGGCTACCTGGATGAGCAGTTCTTC. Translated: CASSHGTGYLDEQFF.

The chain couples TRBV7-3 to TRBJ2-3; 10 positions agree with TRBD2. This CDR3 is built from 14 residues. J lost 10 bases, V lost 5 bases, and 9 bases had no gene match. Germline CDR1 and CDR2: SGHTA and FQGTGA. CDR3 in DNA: TGTGCCAGCAGCCCACTCCAGCGGGGGGGCCCGCAGTATTTT. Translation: CASSPLQRGGPQYF.

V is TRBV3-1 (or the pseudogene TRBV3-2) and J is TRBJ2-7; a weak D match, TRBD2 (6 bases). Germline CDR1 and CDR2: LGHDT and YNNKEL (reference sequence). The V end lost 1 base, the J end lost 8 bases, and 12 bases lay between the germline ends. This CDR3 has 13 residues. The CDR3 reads CASSQVLAGQQYF. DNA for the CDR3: TGTGCCAGCAGCCAAGTACTAGCCGGCCAGCAGTACTTC.

The CDR3 region is CSVEEATGYGYTF. As DNA, the CDR3 is TGCAGCGTTGAAGAGGCGACAGGGTATGGCTACACCTTC. This chain uses TRBV29-1 with TRBJ1-2, with 7 nucleotides matching TRBD1. CDR3 length: 13 amino acids. The germline gives CDR1 SQVTM, CDR2 ANQGSEA. J was trimmed by 5 bases and V by 0 bases; bases with no gene match: 3.

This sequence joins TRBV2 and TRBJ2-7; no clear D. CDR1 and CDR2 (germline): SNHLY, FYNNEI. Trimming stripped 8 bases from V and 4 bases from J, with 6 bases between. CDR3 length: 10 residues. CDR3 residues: CASGEYEQYF. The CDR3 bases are TGTGCCAGCGGAGAGTACGAGCAGTACTTC.

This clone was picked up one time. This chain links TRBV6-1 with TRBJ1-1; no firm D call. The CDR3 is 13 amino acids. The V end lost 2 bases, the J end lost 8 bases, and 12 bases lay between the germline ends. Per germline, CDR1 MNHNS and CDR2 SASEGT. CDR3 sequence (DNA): TGTGCCAGCAGTGAAACGGGGAGTCTCGAAGCTTTCTTT. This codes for CASSETGSLEAFF.

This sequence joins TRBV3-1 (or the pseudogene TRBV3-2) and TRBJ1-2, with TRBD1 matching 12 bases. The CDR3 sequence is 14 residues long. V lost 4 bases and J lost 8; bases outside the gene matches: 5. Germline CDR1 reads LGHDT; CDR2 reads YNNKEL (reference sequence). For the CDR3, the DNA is TGTGCCAGCAGCCCCGGGACAGGGGGCAGAGGCTACACCTTC. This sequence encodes CASSPGTGGRGYTF.

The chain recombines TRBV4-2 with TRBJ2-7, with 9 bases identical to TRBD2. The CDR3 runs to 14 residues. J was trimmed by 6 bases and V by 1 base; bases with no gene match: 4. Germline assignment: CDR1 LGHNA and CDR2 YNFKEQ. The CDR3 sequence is CASSQVLAGSEQYF. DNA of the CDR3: TGTGCCAGCAGCCAAGTCCTAGCGGGAAGCGAGCAGTACTTC.

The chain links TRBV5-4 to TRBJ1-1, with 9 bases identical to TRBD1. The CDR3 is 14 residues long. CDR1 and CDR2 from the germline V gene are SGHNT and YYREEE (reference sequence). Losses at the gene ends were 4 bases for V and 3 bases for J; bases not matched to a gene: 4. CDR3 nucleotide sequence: TGTGCCAGCAGCATAGACAGGGGGGACACTGAAGCTTTCTTT. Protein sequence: CASSIDRGDTEAFF. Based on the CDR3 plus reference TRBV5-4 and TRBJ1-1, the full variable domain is ETGVTQSPTHLIKTRGQQVTLRCSSQSGHNTVSWYQQALGQGPQFIFQYYREEENGRGNFPPRFSGLQFPNYSSELNVNALELDDSALYLCASSIDRGDTEAFFGQGTRLTVV.

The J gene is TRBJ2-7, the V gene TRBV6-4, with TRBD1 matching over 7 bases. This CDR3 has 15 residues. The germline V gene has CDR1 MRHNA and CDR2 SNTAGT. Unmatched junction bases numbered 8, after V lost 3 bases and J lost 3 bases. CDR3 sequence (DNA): TGTGCCAGCAGTGAAAAGGTCGGACAGGACTACGAGCAGTACTTC. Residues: CASSEKVGQDYEQYF.

Here the CDR3 DNA reads TGTGCCAGCAGCTTCTTTGGGACACAGCCCCAGCATTTT. Translation: CASSFFGTQPQHF. The chain recombines TRBV3-1 (or the pseudogene TRBV3-2) with TRBJ1-5; TRBD1 might be the D (6 bases). Trimming removed 5 bases at V and 7 bases at J, with 12 bases between. The CDR3 length is 13 residues. CDR1 LGHDT and CDR2 YNNKEL come from the germline V gene (reference sequence).

CDR3 sequence: CAWRAGTGAGETQYF. For the CDR3, the DNA is TGTGCCTGGAGGGCCGGGACAGGGGCCGGGGAGACCCAGTACTTC. The chain recombines TRBV30 with TRBJ2-5; 10 positions agree with TRBD1. V shed 3 bases, J shed 5 bases, and the junction held 9 bases outside the gene matches. This CDR3 spans 15 amino acids. Per germline, CDR1 GTSNPN and CDR2 SVGIG (reference sequence).